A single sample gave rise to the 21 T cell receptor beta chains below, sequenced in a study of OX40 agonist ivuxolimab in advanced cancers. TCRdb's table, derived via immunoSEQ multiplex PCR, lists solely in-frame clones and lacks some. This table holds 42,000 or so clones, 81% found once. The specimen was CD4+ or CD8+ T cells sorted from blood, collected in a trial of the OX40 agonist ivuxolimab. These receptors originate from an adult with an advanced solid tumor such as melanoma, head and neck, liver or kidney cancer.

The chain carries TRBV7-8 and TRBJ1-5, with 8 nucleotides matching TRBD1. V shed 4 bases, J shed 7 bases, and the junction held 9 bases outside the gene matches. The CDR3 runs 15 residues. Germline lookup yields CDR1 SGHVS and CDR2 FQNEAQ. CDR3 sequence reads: CASSWGRGQGQPQHF. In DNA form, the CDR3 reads TGTGCCAGCAGCTGGGGCAGGGGGCAGGGACAGCCCCAGCATTTT.

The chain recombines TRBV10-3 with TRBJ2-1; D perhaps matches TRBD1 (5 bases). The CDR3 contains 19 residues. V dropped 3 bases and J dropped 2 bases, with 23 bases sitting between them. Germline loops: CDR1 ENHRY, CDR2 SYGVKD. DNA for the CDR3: TGTGCCATCAGTGATATGGACATCCCCCTCCGTGGCCCCTACAATGAGCAGTTCTTC. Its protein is CAISDMDIPLRGPYNEQFF.

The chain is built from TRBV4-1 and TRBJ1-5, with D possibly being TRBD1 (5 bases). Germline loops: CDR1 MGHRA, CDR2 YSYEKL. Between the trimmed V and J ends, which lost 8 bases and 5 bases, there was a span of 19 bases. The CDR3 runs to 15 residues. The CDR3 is CASSKGEGQDQPQHF. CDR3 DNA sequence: TGCGCCAGCTCTAAAGGGGAGGGGCAGGATCAGCCCCAGCATTTT.

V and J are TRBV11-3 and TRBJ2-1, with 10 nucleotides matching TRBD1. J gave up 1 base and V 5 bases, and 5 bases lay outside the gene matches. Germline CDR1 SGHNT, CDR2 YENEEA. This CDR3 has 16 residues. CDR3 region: CASSIRTGGSYNEQFF. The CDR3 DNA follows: TGTGCCAGCAGCATCAGGACAGGGGGATCCTACAATGAGCAGTTCTTC.

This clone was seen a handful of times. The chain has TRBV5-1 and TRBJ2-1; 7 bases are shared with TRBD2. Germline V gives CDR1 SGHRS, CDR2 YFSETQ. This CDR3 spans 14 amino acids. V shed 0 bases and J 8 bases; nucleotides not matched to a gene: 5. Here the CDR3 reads CASSLGGSADEQFF. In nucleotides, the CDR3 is TGCGCCAGCAGCTTGGGCGGGAGCGCGGATGAGCAGTTCTTC. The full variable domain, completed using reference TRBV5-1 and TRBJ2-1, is KAGVTQTPRYLIKTRGQQVTLSCSPISGHRSVSWYQQTPGQGLQFLFEYFSETQRNKGNFPGRFSGRQFSNSRSEMNVSTLELGDSALYLCASSLGGSADEQFFGPGTRLTVL.

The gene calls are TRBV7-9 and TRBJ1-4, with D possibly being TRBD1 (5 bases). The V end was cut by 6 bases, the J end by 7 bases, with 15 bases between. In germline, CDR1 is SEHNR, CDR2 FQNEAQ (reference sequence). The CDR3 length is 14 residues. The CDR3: CASRYAGSGEKLFF. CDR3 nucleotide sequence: TGTGCCAGCAGATATGCAGGGAGCGGTGAAAAACTGTTTTTT.

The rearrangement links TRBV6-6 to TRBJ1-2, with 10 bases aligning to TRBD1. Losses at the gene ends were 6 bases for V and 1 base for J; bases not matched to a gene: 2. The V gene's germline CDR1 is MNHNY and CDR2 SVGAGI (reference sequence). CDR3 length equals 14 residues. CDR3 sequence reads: CASRWTGGNYGYTF. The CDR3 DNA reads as TGTGCCAGCAGGTGGACAGGGGGTAACTATGGCTACACCTTC.

The CDR3 protein is CASRAPRGGSEKLFF. CDR3 nucleotides: TGTGCCAGCAGGGCCCCAAGGGGGGGGAGTGAAAAACTGTTTTTT. The chain carries TRBV2 and TRBJ1-4; D is perhaps TRBD1 (6 bases). The CDR3 spans 15 residues. Trimming pared 6 bases from V and 7 bases from J, leaving 18 bases between. CDR1 and CDR2 from the germline V gene are SNHLY and FYNNEI.

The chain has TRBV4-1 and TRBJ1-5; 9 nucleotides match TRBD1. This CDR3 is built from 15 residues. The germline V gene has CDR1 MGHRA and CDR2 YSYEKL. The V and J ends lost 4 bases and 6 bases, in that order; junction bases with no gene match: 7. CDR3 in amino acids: CASSPTTGGGQPQHF. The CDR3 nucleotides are TGCGCCAGCAGCCCCACAACAGGGGGCGGTCAGCCCCAGCATTTT.

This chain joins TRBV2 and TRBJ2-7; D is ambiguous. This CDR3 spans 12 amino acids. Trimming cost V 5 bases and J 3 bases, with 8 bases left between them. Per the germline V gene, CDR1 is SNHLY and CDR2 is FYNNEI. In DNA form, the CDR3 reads TGTGCCAGCAGTTCCCCGGGCTACGAGCAGTACTTC. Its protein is CASSSPGYEQYF.

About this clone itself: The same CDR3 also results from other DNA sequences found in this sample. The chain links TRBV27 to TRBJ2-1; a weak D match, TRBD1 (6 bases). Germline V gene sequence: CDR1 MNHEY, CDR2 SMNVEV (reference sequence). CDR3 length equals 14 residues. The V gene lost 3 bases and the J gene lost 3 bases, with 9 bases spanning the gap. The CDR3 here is CASSLGRGYNEQFF. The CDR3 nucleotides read TGTGCCAGCAGTTTGGGCAGGGGCTACAATGAGCAGTTCTTC.

CDR3 residues: CASNKLAGDGTGELFF. CDR3 sequence (DNA): TGTGCCAGCAACAAACTAGCGGGAGATGGAACCGGGGAGCTGTTTTTT. The chain uses TRBV9 and TRBJ2-2, with 11 bases identical to TRBD2. Germline V CDR1 and CDR2: SGDLS, YYNGEE. The CDR3 spans 16 residues. V lost 6 bases and J lost 5; bases outside the gene matches: 9.

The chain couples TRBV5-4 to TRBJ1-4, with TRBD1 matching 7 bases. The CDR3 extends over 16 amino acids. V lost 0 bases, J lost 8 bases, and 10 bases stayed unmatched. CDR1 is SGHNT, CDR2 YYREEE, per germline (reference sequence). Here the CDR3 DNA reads TGTGCCAGCAGCTTGGGGGGAGGGACAGAGGGCGAAAAACTGTTTTTT. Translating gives CASSLGGGTEGEKLFF.

The CDR3 spells CASSPARGVTGELFF. DNA of the CDR3: TGTGCCAGCAGTCCGGCCCGGGGGGTGACCGGGGAGCTGTTTTTT. The genes are TRBV5-4 and TRBJ2-2, with 7 bases lining up with TRBD2. V shed 5 bases, J shed 5 bases, and the junction held 9 bases outside the gene matches. The CDR3 covers 15 residues. The germline CDR1 and CDR2 sequences are SGHNT and YYREEE (reference sequence).

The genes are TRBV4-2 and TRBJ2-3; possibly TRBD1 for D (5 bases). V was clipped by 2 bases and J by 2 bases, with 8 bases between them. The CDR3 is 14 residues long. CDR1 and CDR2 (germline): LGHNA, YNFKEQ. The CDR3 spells CASSQRGTTDTQYF. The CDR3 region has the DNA TGTGCCAGCAGCCAAAGGGGCACCACAGATACGCAGTATTTT.

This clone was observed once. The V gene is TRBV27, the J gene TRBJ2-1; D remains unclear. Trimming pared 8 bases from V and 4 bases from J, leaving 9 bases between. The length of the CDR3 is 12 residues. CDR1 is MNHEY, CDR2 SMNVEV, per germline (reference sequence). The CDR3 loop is CASRSDYNEQFF. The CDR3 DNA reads TGTGCCAGCCGTTCCGATTACAATGAGCAGTTCTTC.

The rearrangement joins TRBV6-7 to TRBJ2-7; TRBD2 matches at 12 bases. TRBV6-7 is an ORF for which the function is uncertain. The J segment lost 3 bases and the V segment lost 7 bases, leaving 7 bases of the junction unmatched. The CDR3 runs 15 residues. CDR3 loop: CASTQGLAGIYEQYV. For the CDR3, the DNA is TGTGCCAGCACCCAGGGACTAGCGGGTATCTACGAGCAGTACGTC.

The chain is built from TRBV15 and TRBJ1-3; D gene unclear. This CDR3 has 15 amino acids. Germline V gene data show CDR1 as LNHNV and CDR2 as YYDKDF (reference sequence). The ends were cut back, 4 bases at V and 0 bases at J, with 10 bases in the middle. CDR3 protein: CATSITQSSGNTIYF. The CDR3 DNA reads TGTGCCACCAGCATCACTCAGAGCTCTGGAAACACCATATATTTT.

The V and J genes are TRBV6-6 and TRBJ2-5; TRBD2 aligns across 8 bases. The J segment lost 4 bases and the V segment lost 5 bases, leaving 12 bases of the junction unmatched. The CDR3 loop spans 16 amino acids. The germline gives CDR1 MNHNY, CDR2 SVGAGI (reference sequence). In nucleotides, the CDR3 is TGTGCCAGCAGTCGCATGATGGGGGCGGGAGGAGAGACCCAGTACTTC. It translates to CASSRMMGAGGETQYF.

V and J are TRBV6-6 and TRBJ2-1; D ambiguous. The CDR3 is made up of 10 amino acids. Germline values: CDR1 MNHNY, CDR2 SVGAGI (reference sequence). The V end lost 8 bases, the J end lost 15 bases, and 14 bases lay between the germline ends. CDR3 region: CASGIDSGFF. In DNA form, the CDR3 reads TGTGCCAGCGGTATCGACTCCGGGTTCTTC.

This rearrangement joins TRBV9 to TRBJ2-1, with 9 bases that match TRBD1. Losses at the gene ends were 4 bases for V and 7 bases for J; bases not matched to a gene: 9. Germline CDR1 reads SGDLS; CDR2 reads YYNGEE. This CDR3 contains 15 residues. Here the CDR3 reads CASSTPGQGKNEQFF. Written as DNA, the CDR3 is TGTGCCAGCAGCACACCGGGACAGGGTAAGAATGAGCAGTTCTTC.